Following are 27 T cell receptor beta chains from one sample sequenced in a study of regulatory T cells in long-lasting Graves disease. The authors built TCR beta libraries using iRepertoire HTBI primers and Arm-PCR of CDR3 regions. In TCRdb, the multiplex PCR reads were re-called with MiXCR into one record per CDR3 protein. This sample has under 500,000 distinct CDR3 sequences, with around 21% found just once. Time point denoted: persistent/refractory GD, antithyroid drugs over 5 years with positive TRAb. PBMC-derived RNA was used for the TCR library. Sequencing used peripheral blood mononuclear cells (PBMCs), obtained when the disease was refractory, from a patient treated with antithyroid drugs. All receptors come from a female donor with Graves disease.

This clonotype was recorded at least ten times. V gene TRBV28 combines with J gene TRBJ2-7; D unclear. Looked up from germline, CDR1 is MDHEN and CDR2 is SYDVKM. Trimming pared 3 bases from V and 5 bases from J, leaving 2 bases between. CDR3 length: 10 residues. The DNA for the CDR3 is TGTGCCAGCAGTTTCAACGAGCAGTACTTC. It encodes CASSFNEQYF.

This clonotype was recorded at least ten times. The chain is built from TRBV28 and TRBJ1-3, with D possibly TRBD1 on 6 matching bases. Trimming cost V 5 bases and J 7 bases, with 12 bases left between them. The CDR3 runs 13 residues. CDR1 and CDR2 (germline): MDHEN, SYDVKM. CDR3 in amino acids: CASSRTEQNTIYF. In nucleotides, the CDR3 is TGTGCCAGCAGTAGGACAGAACAGAACACCATATATTTT.

This clonotype was seen ten or more times. This chain uses TRBV28 with TRBJ1-5; 7 bases line up with TRBD1. The V gene's germline CDR1 is MDHEN and CDR2 SYDVKM. Trimming removed 6 bases from V and 4 bases from J; junction bases left unmatched: 6. The CDR3 runs 14 residues. The CDR3 sequence is CASRDRFGNQPQHF. The CDR3 DNA is TGTGCCAGCAGGGACAGGTTTGGTAATCAGCCCCAGCATTTT.

The genes are TRBV6-2 or TRBV6-3 and TRBJ1-5; D remains ambiguous. Per the germline V gene, CDR1 is MNHEY and CDR2 is SVGEGT. Trimming pared 7 bases from V and 1 base from J, leaving 8 bases between. The CDR3 is 13 amino acids. The CDR3 loop reads CASIWWSNQPQHF. CDR3 coding DNA: TGTGCCAGCATATGGTGGAGCAATCAGCCCCAGCATTTT.

The rearrangement uses TRBV18 and TRBJ1-1, with D unclear. V was cut by 3 bases and J by 5 bases, with 13 bases left in between. Germline assignment: CDR1 KGHSH and CDR2 LQKENI. The CDR3 totals 14 residues. The CDR3 sequence: CASSPRPGVTEAFF. The CDR3 DNA sequence: TGTGCCAGCTCACCCCGACCCGGGGTGACTGAAGCTTTCTTT.

This clonotype was observed a handful of times. This chain uses TRBV3-1 with TRBJ2-5; 7 bases line up with TRBD1. The germline gives CDR1 LGHDT, CDR2 YNNKEL (reference sequence). The CDR3 runs 16 residues. V shed 0 bases and J 3 bases; nucleotides not matched to a gene: 7. This chain's CDR3 is CASSQEGGGTKETQYF. Here the CDR3 DNA reads TGTGCCAGCAGCCAAGAAGGGGGCGGAACAAAAGAGACCCAGTACTTC.

This chain connects TRBV6-1 to TRBJ1-2; D uncertain. The V end lost 5 bases, the J end lost 4 bases, and 14 bases lay between the germline ends. Germline-derived CDR1 and CDR2 are MNHNS and SASEGT. The CDR3 runs to 14 residues. CDR3 loop: CASSHGVVGYGYTF. CDR3 sequence (DNA): TGTGCCAGCAGTCATGGGGTGGTCGGCTATGGCTACACCTTC.

This clonotype was picked up a small number of times. The rearrangement uses TRBV7-8 and TRBJ1-5; the match to TRBD1 covers 8 bases. The V gene's germline CDR1 is SGHVS and CDR2 FQNEAQ. V shed 1 base and J 7 bases; nucleotides not matched to a gene: 6. This CDR3 has 15 amino acids. The CDR3 nucleotides are TGTGCCAGCAGCTTAGGGACAGGGTTTGGCCAGCCCCAGCATTTT. It specifies CASSLGTGFGQPQHF.

The chain has TRBV29-1 and TRBJ2-3; D is unresolved. CDR1 and CDR2 (germline): SQVTM, ANQGSEA. The ends were cut back, 7 bases at V and 2 bases at J, with 7 bases in the middle. The CDR3 totals 11 residues. This chain's CDR3 is CSGRVTDTQYF. CDR3 nucleotides: TGCAGCGGAAGAGTCACAGATACGCAGTATTTT.

This chain joins TRBV18 and TRBJ2-7, with D perhaps assigned TRBD1 or TRBD2 (5 bases each). The length of the CDR3 is 13 residues. V was clipped by 3 bases and J by 6 bases, with 12 bases between them. Per the germline V gene, CDR1 is KGHSH and CDR2 is LQKENI. CDR3 residues: CASSPARAGEQYF. CDR3 DNA sequence: TGTGCCAGCTCACCGGCCAGGGCGGGCGAGCAGTACTTC.

This clonotype appeared many times. This chain links TRBV27 with TRBJ1-2, with D perhaps matching TRBD1 (5 bases). V shed 6 bases and J shed 7 bases, with 21 bases lying between them. The CDR3 length is 15 residues. Germline-derived CDR1 and CDR2 are MNHEY and SMNVEV (reference sequence). CDR3 coding DNA: TGTGCCAGCAGCCATCGCCGGGACGGCTCCGGTGGCTACACCTTC. This sequence encodes CASSHRRDGSGGYTF.

Of note for this clonotype: This may arise from a read error, as a much more abundant clone is one base away. This chain joins TRBV3-1 and TRBJ2-7, with 9 bases identical to TRBD2. Per the germline V gene, CDR1 is LGHDT and CDR2 is YNNKEL (reference sequence). The CDR3 is 16 residues long. V lost 1 base, J lost 1 base, and 5 bases stayed unmatched. CDR3 in amino acids: CASSQGTAGGSYEQYF. The CDR3, as DNA: TGTGCCAGCAGCCAAGGGACGGCGGGAGGGTCCTACGAGCAGTACTTC.

The chain uses TRBV7-2 and TRBJ2-4; no firm D call. Per the germline V gene, CDR1 is SGHTA and CDR2 is FQGNSA. This CDR3 is built from 12 residues. The germline V and J ends were trimmed by 0 bases and 6 bases, with 3 bases remaining between them. The DNA of the CDR3 is TGTGCCAGCAGCTTAGCCGGAAACATTCAGTACTTC. Its translation: CASSLAGNIQYF. Using reference TRBV7-2 and TRBJ2-4 for the parts outside the CDR3, the full variable domain is GAGVSQSPSNKVTEKGKDVELRCDPISGHTALYWYRQSLGQGLEFLIYFQGNSAPDKSGLPSDRFSAERTGGSVSTLTIQRTQQEDSAVYLCASSLAGNIQYFGAGTRLSVL.

This clonotype was counted only a few times. This chain's CDR3 is CASIWGLGTGELFF. Written as DNA, the CDR3 is TGTGCCAGCATCTGGGGGCTCGGCACCGGGGAGCTGTTTTTT. The rearrangement uses TRBV6-1 and TRBJ2-2, with D perhaps matching TRBD1 (6 bases). The length of the CDR3 is 14 residues. Trimming stripped 7 bases from V and 4 bases from J, with 13 bases between. The germline V gene encodes CDR1 MNHNS and CDR2 SASEGT.

This clonotype was counted at least ten times. This sequence joins TRBV28 and TRBJ2-3, with 9 bases identical to TRBD2. Germline CDR1 reads MDHEN; CDR2 reads SYDVKM. V was clipped by 5 bases and J by 2 bases; unmatched bases: 8. This CDR3 comprises 16 residues. The CDR3 is CASSPGLARFTDTQYF. CDR3 DNA: TGTGCCAGCAGTCCCGGACTAGCGAGATTCACAGATACGCAGTATTTT.

J is TRBJ2-7 and V is TRBV6-4, with 7 bases that match TRBD2. The J segment lost 2 bases and the V segment lost 11 bases, leaving 12 bases of the junction unmatched. The CDR3 has 14 residues. Germline assignment: CDR1 MRHNA and CDR2 SNTAGT. In DNA, the CDR3 is TGTGCCCGGGGGGATGCAGAAGTCACCTACGAGCAGTACTTC. Translating gives CARGDAEVTYEQYF.

This clonotype was counted only a few times. This chain links TRBV7-9 with TRBJ2-2; D is perhaps TRBD1 (5 bases). The CDR3 covers 15 residues. V was clipped by 6 bases and J by 9 bases, with 20 bases between them. Germline values: CDR1 SEHNR, CDR2 FQNEAQ (reference sequence). CDR3 DNA: TGTGCCAGCAGTTTCCATACCGACGGACACCGGGAGCTGTTTTTT. This sequence encodes CASSFHTDGHRELFF. The full variable domain, in which reference TRBV7-9 and TRBJ2-2 provide the parts outside the CDR3, is DTGVSQNPRHKITKRGQNVTFRCDPISEHNRLYWYRQTLGQGPEFLTYFQNEAQLEKSRLLSDRFSAERPKGSFSTLEIQRTEQGDSAMYLCASSFHTDGHRELFFGEGSRLTVL.

In this sample, this clonotype turned up many times. J is TRBJ2-2 and V is TRBV29-1; the D gene is possibly TRBD2 (6 bases). CDR1 SQVTM and CDR2 ANQGSEA come from the germline V gene. This CDR3 region has 13 residues. V lost 7 bases, J lost 2 bases, and 11 bases lay in between. CDR3 protein: CSARDLNTGELFF. In DNA, the CDR3 is TGCAGCGCTAGGGACTTAAACACCGGGGAGCTGTTTTTT.

This clonotype has ten or more counts. The chain combines TRBV15 with TRBJ2-5; D is perhaps TRBD2 (6 bases). The CDR3 length is 14 residues. Trimming pared 0 bases from V and 6 bases from J, leaving 11 bases between. The V gene's germline CDR1 is LNHNV and CDR2 YYDKDF (reference sequence). The CDR3 sequence: CATSRDLEGKTQYF. The DNA of the CDR3 is TGTGCCACCAGCAGAGATTTGGAGGGAAAGACCCAGTACTTC.

This clonotype has a count of ten or more. The genes are TRBV2 and TRBJ2-7, with 7 nucleotides matching TRBD2. V shed 8 bases and J 2 bases; nucleotides not matched to a gene: 6. From germline, CDR1 is SNHLY and CDR2 FYNNEI. CDR3 length equals 13 residues. The CDR3 spells CASGGGLTYEQYF. CDR3 nucleotides: TGTGCCAGCGGGGGAGGGTTAACCTACGAGCAGTACTTC.

This clonotype came up many times. One junction end disagrees with the germline gene, perhaps due to a read error. J is TRBJ2-2 and V is TRBV5-1; D gene unclear. The CDR3 is 14 residues long. CDR1 and CDR2 from the germline V gene are SGHRS and YFSETQ. CDR3 sequence: CASSLDGYTGELFF. The CDR3 DNA is TGTGCCAGCAGCTTAGACGGGTACACCGGGGAGCTGTTTTTT.

This clonotype has only a few counts. The gene calls are TRBV7-2 and TRBJ2-7; D gene ambiguous. Germline values: CDR1 SGHTA, CDR2 FQGNSA. V was pared by 4 bases and J by 3 bases, with 10 bases between. This CDR3 spans 13 amino acids. This chain's CDR3 is CASSSDEYYEQYF. CDR3 bases: TGTGCCAGCAGCTCGGACGAATACTACGAGCAGTACTTC.

This clonotype has at least ten counts. The chain uses TRBV12-3 or TRBV12-4 and TRBJ2-7; 12 bases are shared with TRBD1. The trim removed 5 bases at V and 4 bases at J, leaving 6 bases unmatched. The CDR3 is made up of 15 amino acids. CDR3 DNA sequence: TGTGCCAGCAGTCCCTCGGGACAGGGGGCTTACGAGCAGTACTTC. This codes for CASSPSGQGAYEQYF.

Ten or more counts support this clonotype. This chain links TRBV30 with TRBJ1-2; D not certain. The CDR3 has 13 amino acids. The V and J ends lost 0 bases and 4 bases respectively, with 9 bases between them. Germline values: CDR1 GTSNPN, CDR2 SVGIG (reference sequence). CDR3 protein: CAWSVQRGYGYTF. CDR3 sequence (DNA): TGTGCCTGGAGTGTACAACGAGGCTATGGCTACACCTTC.

This sequence joins TRBV5-1 and TRBJ2-4; the D gene is possibly TRBD2 (6 bases). The CDR3 totals 14 residues. In germline, CDR1 is SGHRS, CDR2 YFSETQ. V shed 7 bases and J shed 2 bases, with 13 bases lying between them. CDR3 residues: CASGVGGSKNIQYF. CDR3 in DNA: TGCGCCAGCGGGGTCGGGGGATCCAAAAACATTCAGTACTTC.

The rearrangement uses TRBV9 and TRBJ2-2, with 7 positions matching TRBD1. Trimming removed 3 bases from V and 1 base from J; junction bases left unmatched: 0. The V gene's germline CDR1 is SGDLS and CDR2 YYNGEE. This CDR3 is built from 14 residues. The CDR3 reads CASSAGGNTGELFF. CDR3 DNA sequence: TGTGCCAGCAGCGCAGGGGGGAACACCGGGGAGCTGTTTTTT.

This clonotype appeared many times. The V call is TRBV28, the J call TRBJ2-5; 11 nucleotides agree with TRBD1. Germline CDR1 and CDR2: MDHEN and SYDVKM. The CDR3 contains 17 residues. The trim removed 4 bases at V and 5 bases at J, leaving 12 bases unmatched. The DNA for the CDR3 is TGTGCCAGCAGTTCGAGGGATTGGACAGGGGGCCTGGAGACCCAGTACTTC. Its protein is CASSSRDWTGGLETQYF.